Below, one T cell receptor beta chain is given with its context. Its antigen remains unknown. This sample is part of a study of lymphopenia after photon versus proton radiotherapy. Study outcomes and limitations: A bigger post-nadir fall in TCR diversity correlated inversely with survival time in deceased patients. Better survival with proton therapy was suggested as possible, not demonstrated.

This table comes from immunoSEQ multiplex PCR, and its TCRdb copy is limited to in-frame clones, with some not included. The table includes approximately 45,000 clones, roughly 85% detected once. Per germline, CDR1 SGHKS and CDR2 YYEKEE (reference sequence). The CDR3 totals 14 residues. Trimming removed 4 bases at V and 6 bases at J, with 14 bases between. The specimen was peripheral blood, collected from a patient treated with photon-based radiotherapy. The TCR sequence derives from a man aged 35 to 55 with gastric cancer. This rearrangement joins TRBV5-5 to TRBJ2-1; D is possibly TRBD2 (7 bases). The CDR3 loop is CASSPRAGANEQFF. CDR3 bases: TGTGCCAGCAGCCCACGGGCGGGGGCCAATGAGCAGTTCTTC. Full variable domain (rest looked up from reference TRBV5-5 and TRBJ2-1): DAGVTQSPTHLIKTRGQQVTLRCSPISGHKSVSWYQQVLGQGPQFIFQYYEKEERGRGNFPDRFSARQFPNYSSELNVNALLLGDSALYLCASSPRAGANEQFFGPGTRLTVL.